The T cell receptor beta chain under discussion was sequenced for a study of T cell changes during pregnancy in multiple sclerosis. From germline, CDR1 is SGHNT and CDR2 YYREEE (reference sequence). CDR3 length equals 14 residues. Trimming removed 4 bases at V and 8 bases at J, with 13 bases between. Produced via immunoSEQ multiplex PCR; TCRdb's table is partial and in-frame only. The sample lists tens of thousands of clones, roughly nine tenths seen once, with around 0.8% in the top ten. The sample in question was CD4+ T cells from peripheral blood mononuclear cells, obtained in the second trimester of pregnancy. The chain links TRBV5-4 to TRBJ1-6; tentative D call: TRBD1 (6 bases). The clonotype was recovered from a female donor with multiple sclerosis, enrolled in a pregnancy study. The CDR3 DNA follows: TGTGCCAGCAGCCTTACAGGGCGGGATTCACCCCTCCACTTT. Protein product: CASSLTGRDSPLHF.